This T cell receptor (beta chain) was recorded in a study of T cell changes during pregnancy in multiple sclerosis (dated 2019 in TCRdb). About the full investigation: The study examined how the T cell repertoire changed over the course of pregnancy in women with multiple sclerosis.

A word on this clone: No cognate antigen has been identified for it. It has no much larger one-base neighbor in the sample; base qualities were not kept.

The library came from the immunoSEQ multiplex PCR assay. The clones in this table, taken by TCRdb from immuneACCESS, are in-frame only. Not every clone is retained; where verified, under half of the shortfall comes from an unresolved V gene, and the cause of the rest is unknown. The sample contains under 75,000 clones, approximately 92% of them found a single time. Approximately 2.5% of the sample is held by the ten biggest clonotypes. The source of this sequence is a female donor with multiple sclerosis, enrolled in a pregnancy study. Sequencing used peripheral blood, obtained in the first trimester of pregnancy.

The DNA reads TGTGCCAGCAGTCTAGCGGGTAACAATGAGCAGTTCTTC. This yields the protein CASSLAGNNEQFF. The chain is made from TRBV2 and TRBJ2-1; 8 middle bases align to TRBD2. V is trimmed back by 5 bases and J by 5 bases, and the junction contains 2 bases that no gene match accounts for. Its CDR3 holds 13 amino acids, cysteine through phenylalanine. Only the CDR3 region is kept as DNA, spanning 39 bases read in frame from base 1. CDR1 and CDR2 were assigned from the germline V gene as SNHLY and FYNNEI.